The T cell receptor (beta chain) described here comes from a study of neurological immune-mediated disorders. The CDR3 spans 14 residues. The V segment lost 5 bases and the J segment 9 bases; nucleotides outside the gene matches: 5. The V gene's germline CDR1 is KGHSH and CDR2 LQKENI. This clonotype was detected ten times or more. Synthesis of cDNA used 5'RACE (with 10-nucleotide random UMIs). TCRdb reanalysed the 5' RACE reads using MiXCR and keeps one entry per CDR3 protein. The sample contains some 15,000 distinct CDR3 sequences, around 9.3% of which appear only once. The sample consisted of PBMCs. This clonotype was sampled from a woman aged 40 to 49 in good health. The rearrangement links TRBV18 to TRBJ1-6, with 9 bases identical to TRBD1. The CDR3 loop reads CASSSRQGGSPLHF. CDR3 in DNA: TGTGCCAGCTCATCTCGACAGGGGGGTTCACCCCTCCACTTT.